These T cell receptor beta chains were read from a single sample in a study of cytomegalovirus exposure and HLA in healthy donors. Here immunoSEQ multiplex PCR was the method, and the copy in TCRdb shows in-frame clones only, minus some. Of roughly 200,000 clones in the sample, 60% to 80% were seen once. The sample consisted of PBMCs. These receptors came from a woman aged 25 to 39 in good health and CMV-seropositive. The CDR3 runs from the conserved cysteine through the conserved F or W. The order of the fields is D gene, J gene, V gene, CDR3 length, clone size, CDR3 DNA, CDR3 protein. A D gene is named only where the DNA matches it firmly. Where a row states a size, it is once, few, many or the class of an expanded clone; other rows omit it.

>TRBD2|TRBJ2-1|TRBV4-3|21|NA
TGCGCCAGCAGCCAAGATCTCCCTAGCGGGAGGCCAGCGACTACTCTCAATGAGCAGTTCTTC
CASSQDLPSGRPATTLNEQFF
>NA|TRBJ1-1|TRBV6-5|16|NA
TGTGCCAGCAGTTACAGTCAGGGAAAGCGGGACACTGAAGCTTTCTTT
CASSYSQGKRDTEAFF
>NA|TRBJ1-3|TRBV2|15|once
TGTGCCAGCAGAATCGCGGGCCACTCTGGAAACACCATATATTTT
CASRIAGHSGNTIYF
>TRBD1|TRBJ2-1|TRBV28|13|NA
TGTGCCAGCGAAGACAGGGTCGGCAATGAGCAGTTCTTC
CASEDRVGNEQFF
>NA|TRBJ2-7|TRBV7-9|14|NA
TGTGCCAGCAGCTCCTCCGGGAACCCGGGAGAGCAGTACTTC
CASSSSGNPGEQYF
>NA|TRBJ1-2|TRBV6-5|15|once
TGTGCCAGCAGTTACTCAACAGGACGGAATTCTGGCTACACCTTC
CASSYSTGRNSGYTF
>TRBD2|TRBJ2-1|TRBV7-8|14|few
TGTGCCAGCAGCCGCGGGAGGACTGACAATGAGCAGTTCTTC
CASSRGRTDNEQFF
>TRBD1|TRBJ2-2|TRBV7-2|17|NA
TGTGCCAGCAGCCCAGATTTCGACAGGGGTGGGTCCGGGGAGCTGTTTTTT
CASSPDFDRGGSGELFF
>NA|TRBJ1-1|TRBV5-4|12|NA
TGTGCCAGCAGCTGGGACCGGGAGAGAGCTTTCTTT
CASSWDRERAFF
>TRBD2|TRBJ2-5|TRBV5-6|15|NA
TGTGCCAGCAGCTTGTTGACTAGCGGGAAAGAGACCCAGTACTTC
CASSLLTSGKETQYF
>TRBD1|TRBJ1-6|TRBV30|15|NA
TGTGCCTGGAGAGAGGACAGGTTACATAATTCACCCCTCCACTTT
CAWREDRLHNSPLHF
>NA|TRBJ2-2|TRBV5-1|14|NA
TGCGCCAGCAGCCCGACTCTGAACGCCGGGGAGCTGTTTTTT
CASSPTLNAGELFF
>TRBD1|TRBJ1-1|TRBV7-2|14|NA
TGTGCCAGCAGCTTAGAGAGACAGGGGGCCGGGGCTTTCTTT
CASSLERQGAGAFF
>TRBD1|TRBJ2-3|TRBV7-2|14|NA
TGTGCCAGCAGCGTCGACAGGGTAACAGATACGCAGTATTTT
CASSVDRVTDTQYF
>TRBD1|TRBJ2-7|TRBV15|15|NA
TGTGCCACCAGCAGGGCCGGGACAGGGGCCTACGAGCAGTACTTC
CATSRAGTGAYEQYF
>TRBD1|TRBJ2-3|TRBV9|14|NA
TGTGCCAGCACCGTCCAGGGGGGCACAGATACGCAGTATTTT
CASTVQGGTDTQYF
>TRBD1|TRBJ1-1|TRBV6-5|13|NA
TGTGCCAGCAGTTTAACAGGGGGCACTGAAGCTTTCTTT
CASSLTGGTEAFF
>TRBD1|TRBJ2-6|TRBV27|16|once
TGTGCCAGCAGTCCAAGGACAGGGAAGGGGGCCAACGTCCTGACTTTC
CASSPRTGKGANVLTF
>TRBD1|TRBJ2-6|TRBV27|15|NA
TGTGCCAGCAGTTTATGGACAGGTGGGGCCAACGTCCTGACTTTC
CASSLWTGGANVLTF
>NA|TRBJ2-1|TRBV29-1|13|NA
TGCAGCGTTGAAGAGCAGATTCGTAATGAGCAGTTCTTC
CSVEEQIRNEQFF
>TRBD1|TRBJ1-2|TRBV30|15|few
TGTGCCTGGAGTCCTTTGGACAGGGGCACCTATGGCTACACCTTC
CAWSPLDRGTYGYTF
>TRBD1|TRBJ1-1|TRBV5-4|14|NA
TGTGCCAGCAGCTTGCGGACAGGGCGCACTGAAGCTTTCTTT
CASSLRTGRTEAFF
>TRBD1|TRBJ2-1|TRBV2|15|NA
TGTGCCAGCAGCTCTCGGAGGACAGGGTACAATGAGCAGTTCTTC
CASSSRRTGYNEQFF
>NA|TRBJ2-7|TRBV7-8|12|NA
TGTGCCAGCAGCCTCCAGGGGAACCAACAGTACTTC
CASSLQGNQQYF
>NA|TRBJ1-5|TRBV27|14|NA
TGTGCCAGCAGTTCCAACCGGGGAAATCAGCCCCAGCATTTT
CASSSNRGNQPQHF
>NA|TRBJ1-6|TRBV4-3|17|NA
TGCGCCAGCAGCCAAGATGGGGGAGGGGGAGATAATTCACCCCTCCACTTT
CASSQDGGGGDNSPLHF
>TRBD2|TRBJ2-1|TRBV9|15|few
TGTGCCAGCAGCGTAAGCGGGAGCACCTACAATGAGCAGTTCTTC
CASSVSGSTYNEQFF
>TRBD1|TRBJ1-2|TRBV7-8|16|NA
TGTGCCAGCAGCTTAGGGTCCGGGACAGGGGGCTATGGCTACACCTTC
CASSLGSGTGGYGYTF
>TRBD1|TRBJ1-1|TRBV19|15|once
TGTGCCAGTAGTATTGATAACAGGGGGAACACTGAAGCTTTCTTT
CASSIDNRGNTEAFF
>TRBD1|TRBJ1-1|TRBV7-9|16|NA
TGTTCCAGCAGCGGGCCTCGGACAGGGGGGAACACTGAAGCTTTCTTT
CSSSGPRTGGNTEAFF
>NA|TRBJ1-2|TRBV9|16|NA
TGTGCCAGCAGCCCCCTCGGAATAGGGGCCGCACATGGCTACACCTTC
CASSPLGIGAAHGYTF
>NA|TRBJ1-5|TRBV7-3|13|once
TGTGCCAGCAGCACAGGTGGTAATCAGCCCCAGCATTTT
CASSTGGNQPQHF
>TRBD1|TRBJ2-7|TRBV28|14|NA
TGTGCCAGCAGTGAAGGGGGCGCGAACCACGAGCAGTACTTC
CASSEGGANHEQYF